Listed below are T cell receptor beta chains from one sample, sequenced in a study of Ad26.COV2.S vaccination and SARS-CoV-2 variants. Sequenced by immunoSEQ multiplex PCR; TCRdb stores in-frame clones only, minus some. The sample holds hundreds of thousands of clones; roughly 90% are singletons and the top ten take approximately 1.5%. This specimen was peripheral blood, taken in a trial of Ad26.COV2.S vaccine versus placebo. The receptors derive from a person aged 18-65 years who received the Ad26.COV2.S COVID-19 vaccine or a placebo. Each CDR3 is given with its conserved first and last residue. D genes are given only for firm matches. Clone size, where shown, is once, few, many, or a class for clones that have expanded.

V	size	J	D	DNA	CDR3
TRBV30	-	TRBJ2-6	-	TGTGCCTGGAGACGGTTCACTGGGGCCAACGTCCTGACTTTC	CAWRRFTGANVLTF
TRBV21-1	-	TRBJ1-1	-	TGTGCCAGCAGCACGCTCCCTCCCAGGGTCTGGACCATGAACACTGAAGCTTTCTTT	CASSTLPPRVWTMNTEAFF
TRBV30	-	TRBJ2-5	-	TGTGCCTGGAGTTGGGGGGACCAAGAGACCCAGTACTTC	CAWSWGDQETQYF
TRBV12-3/TRBV12-4	few	TRBJ2-7	-	TGTGCCAGCGGTCTGGTTGGCGAGCAGTACTTC	CASGLVGEQYF
TRBV3-1/TRBV3-2	-	TRBJ2-1	-	TGTGCCAGCAGGGGGAATTACAATGAGCAGTTCTTC	CASRGNYNEQFF
TRBV18	-	TRBJ2-3	-	TGTGCCAGCTCACTCTGGCGAGGGCGAACCACAGATACGCAGTATTTT	CASSLWRGRTTDTQYF
TRBV27	-	TRBJ2-1	TRBD2	TGTGCCAGCAGTTTACTAGCGGGAAAAAATGAGCAGTTCTTC	CASSLLAGKNEQFF
TRBV7-6	-	TRBJ1-1	-	TGTGCCAGCAGCTTAGAAGGGGGTGTGGGAAACACTGAAGCTTTCTTT	CASSLEGGVGNTEAFF
TRBV15	-	TRBJ2-1	-	TGTGCCACCATCGCCTTTCCGGGACCCCAGCAGTTCTTC	CATIAFPGPQQFF
TRBV10-3	-	TRBJ2-7	TRBD1	TGTGCCACCGGGACAGGAGCCTACGAGCAGTACTTC	CATGTGAYEQYF
TRBV10-3	-	TRBJ2-3	-	TGTGCCGTCGGGTTAGGGACAGATACGCAGTATTTT	CAVGLGTDTQYF
TRBV3-1/TRBV3-2	many	TRBJ2-7	-	TGTGCCAGCAGCCAGACAGGGAGGGCCTACGAGCAGTACTTC	CASSQTGRAYEQYF
TRBV6-2/TRBV6-3	-	TRBJ1-1	-	TGTGCCAGCAGCCTCTCGGGGTTGAACACTGAAGCTTTCTTT	CASSLSGLNTEAFF
TRBV7-4	-	TRBJ1-5	TRBD1	TGTGCCAGCAGCCCCCCAGGTCCCGGGACAGGGGATAGCAATCAGCCCCAGCATTTT	CASSPPGPGTGDSNQPQHF
TRBV5-4	-	TRBJ1-2	-	TGTGCCAGCAGCTTATGGGGGGGCTACTATGGCTACACCTTC	CASSLWGGYYGYTF
TRBV6-5	-	TRBJ1-4	-	TGTGCCAGCAGTTACTCCAGTGCAACTAATGAAAAACTGTTTTTT	CASSYSSATNEKLFF
TRBV19	few	TRBJ1-5	-	TGTGCCAGTAGTATAGGAGGGAATCATCAGCCCCAGCATTTT	CASSIGGNHQPQHF
TRBV14	-	TRBJ1-4	-	TGTGCCAGCAGCCCCTCAGGGGACGAAAAACTGTTTTTT	CASSPSGDEKLFF
TRBV7-9	few	TRBJ2-7	-	TGTGCCAGCAGCTTAGACTACTACGAGCAGTACTTC	CASSLDYYEQYF
TRBV5-6	once	TRBJ2-5	TRBD1	TGTGCCAGCAGCACAGGGGTAGAGACCCAGTACTTC	CASSTGVETQYF
TRBV29-1	-	TRBJ1-2	-	TGCAGCGTTGATTGGGATGGAAATGGCTACACCTTC	CSVDWDGNGYTF
TRBV6-5	-	TRBJ1-1	-	TGTGCCAGCACTCCGGGGGGCGGCACTGAAGCTTTCTTT	CASTPGGGTEAFF
TRBV7-9	-	TRBJ1-4	TRBD1	TGTGCCAGCAGCTCCGTTACAGGGGTGATTTATGAAAAACTGTTTTTT	CASSSVTGVIYEKLFF
TRBV18	-	TRBJ2-7	TRBD2	TGTGCCAGCTCACCCGAGACTAGCGGCCTCTACGAGCAGTACTTC	CASSPETSGLYEQYF
TRBV2	-	TRBJ2-5	-	TGTGCCAGCAGTGAACGGGAGACCCAGTACTTC	CASSERETQYF
TRBV5-1	-	TRBJ2-7	TRBD1	TGCGCCAGCAGCCCGGGACAGACGCAACCCTACGAGCAGTACTTC	CASSPGQTQPYEQYF
TRBV24-1	-	TRBJ2-1	TRBD2	TGTGCCACCAGTGATCCGGGACTAGCGGGCGATGAGCAGTTCTTC	CATSDPGLAGDEQFF
TRBV5-4	few	TRBJ2-7	-	TGTGCCAGCAGCTTCGGCACAGGGAACTACGAGCAGTACTTC	CASSFGTGNYEQYF
TRBV6-5	once	TRBJ2-2	-	TGTGCCAGCAGTTACACAGCGCGGTACACCGGGGAGCTGTTTTTT	CASSYTARYTGELFF
TRBV10-2	-	TRBJ2-3	TRBD2	TGCGCCAGCAGTGACCCCGCTCGGCTCTGGGAACTAGCGGGGACAGATACGCAGTATTTT	CASSDPARLWELAGTDTQYF
TRBV2	few	TRBJ2-1	-	TGTGCCAGCAGGGGCTACAATGAGCAGTTCTTC	CASRGYNEQFF
TRBV18	-	TRBJ2-5	-	TGTGCCAGCTCACCAGATTCCAGGGGAGAGACCCAGTACTTC	CASSPDSRGETQYF
TRBV14	-	TRBJ2-4	-	TGTGCCAGCAGCCAAGATTTAGCCAAAAACATTCAGTACTTC	CASSQDLAKNIQYF
TRBV12-2	-	TRBJ1-4	-	TGTGCAAGTCGCCAAGAAGGGGACTCTGATGAAAAACTGTTTTTT	CASRQEGDSDEKLFF
TRBV2	-	TRBJ2-2	TRBD2	TGTGCCAGCAGGCGACTAGCGGGAAACACCGGGGAGCTGTTTTTT	CASRRLAGNTGELFF
TRBV27	-	TRBJ2-2	-	TGTGCCAGCAGAGGAGGGGGCTTGGTCACCGGGGAGCTGTTTTTT	CASRGGGLVTGELFF
TRBV6-6	-	TRBJ2-1	TRBD2	TGTGCCAGCAGTTCGTGGTATGGGGAGGGTAATGAGCAGTTCTTC	CASSSWYGEGNEQFF
TRBV6-1	-	TRBJ2-2	-	TGTGCCAGCAGTGAAGTGGGCAGACTCACCGGGGAGCTGTTTTTT	CASSEVGRLTGELFF
TRBV9	few	TRBJ2-1	-	TGTGCCAGCAGCGTAGCCCCGGCTGGGGGATACAATGAGCAGTTCTTC	CASSVAPAGGYNEQFF
TRBV30	-	TRBJ2-2	TRBD2	TGTGCCTGGAGTAAATGGAGGACTAGCGGGAGAGTCTCCGGGGAGCTGTTTTTT	CAWSKWRTSGRVSGELFF
TRBV6-5	-	TRBJ2-5	-	TGTGCCAGCAGTTACTCGGTCGGACAAGAGACCCAGTACTTC	CASSYSVGQETQYF
TRBV3-1/TRBV3-2	-	TRBJ1-2	-	TGTGCCAGCAGCCAAGGCTATGTCATAGGCTACACCTTC	CASSQGYVIGYTF
TRBV4-2	-	TRBJ1-1	TRBD1	TGTGCCAGCAGCAACCGGGACAGGGGATTGAACACTGAAGCTTTCTTT	CASSNRDRGLNTEAFF
TRBV7-9	-	TRBJ2-3	TRBD2	TGTGCCAGCAGCCTAGGGCGGGGGGGCCGGACAGATACGCAGTATTTT	CASSLGRGGRTDTQYF
TRBV4-1	few	TRBJ1-3	-	TGCGCCAGCAGCCAAGAGGCTGACTCTGGAAACACCATATATTTT	CASSQEADSGNTIYF
TRBV7-2	-	TRBJ2-1	TRBD2	TGTGCCAGCAGCCCACGGACTAGCGGAGACAATGAGCAGTTCTTC	CASSPRTSGDNEQFF
TRBV27	-	TRBJ1-3	TRBD1	TGTGCCAGCAGAGGGGGCTCGTCTGGAAACACCATATATTTT	CASRGGSSGNTIYF
TRBV5-6	-	TRBJ2-7	-	TGTGCCAGCAGCTTGACAGCAAGCTCCTACGAGCAGTACTTC	CASSLTASSYEQYF